The source of this T cell receptor (beta chain) is a study of shared clonotypes between healthy human individuals. The naive CD8 subset, CD45RO-negative cells positively selected for CCR7, excluded terminally differentiated effector memory CD45RA+ cells. Each sample came from a Caucasian adult donor living in Nashville, Tennessee. Deep-level settings were used for running the assay. Method: immunoSEQ multiplex PCR; TCRdb's copy keeps in-frame clones and lacks some. The table includes 2 million to 2.5 million clones, about 95% detected once. In regard to this clone: Distinct nucleotide sequences in the sample also encode this CDR3.

This sequence was found in a man between 18 and 35 years old in good health. The specimen was naive CD8+ T cells sorted from blood.

As DNA, the CDR3 is TGCGCCAGCAGCTTGGAAGTATCCTACGAGCAGTACTTC. Protein: CASSLEVSYEQYF. The rearrangement joins TRBV5-1 to TRBJ2-7; D is unclear. CDR1 and CDR2 (germline): SGHRS, YFSETQ. The CDR3 runs to 13 residues. V lost 0 bases and J 1 base, leaving 5 bases between the germline ends.